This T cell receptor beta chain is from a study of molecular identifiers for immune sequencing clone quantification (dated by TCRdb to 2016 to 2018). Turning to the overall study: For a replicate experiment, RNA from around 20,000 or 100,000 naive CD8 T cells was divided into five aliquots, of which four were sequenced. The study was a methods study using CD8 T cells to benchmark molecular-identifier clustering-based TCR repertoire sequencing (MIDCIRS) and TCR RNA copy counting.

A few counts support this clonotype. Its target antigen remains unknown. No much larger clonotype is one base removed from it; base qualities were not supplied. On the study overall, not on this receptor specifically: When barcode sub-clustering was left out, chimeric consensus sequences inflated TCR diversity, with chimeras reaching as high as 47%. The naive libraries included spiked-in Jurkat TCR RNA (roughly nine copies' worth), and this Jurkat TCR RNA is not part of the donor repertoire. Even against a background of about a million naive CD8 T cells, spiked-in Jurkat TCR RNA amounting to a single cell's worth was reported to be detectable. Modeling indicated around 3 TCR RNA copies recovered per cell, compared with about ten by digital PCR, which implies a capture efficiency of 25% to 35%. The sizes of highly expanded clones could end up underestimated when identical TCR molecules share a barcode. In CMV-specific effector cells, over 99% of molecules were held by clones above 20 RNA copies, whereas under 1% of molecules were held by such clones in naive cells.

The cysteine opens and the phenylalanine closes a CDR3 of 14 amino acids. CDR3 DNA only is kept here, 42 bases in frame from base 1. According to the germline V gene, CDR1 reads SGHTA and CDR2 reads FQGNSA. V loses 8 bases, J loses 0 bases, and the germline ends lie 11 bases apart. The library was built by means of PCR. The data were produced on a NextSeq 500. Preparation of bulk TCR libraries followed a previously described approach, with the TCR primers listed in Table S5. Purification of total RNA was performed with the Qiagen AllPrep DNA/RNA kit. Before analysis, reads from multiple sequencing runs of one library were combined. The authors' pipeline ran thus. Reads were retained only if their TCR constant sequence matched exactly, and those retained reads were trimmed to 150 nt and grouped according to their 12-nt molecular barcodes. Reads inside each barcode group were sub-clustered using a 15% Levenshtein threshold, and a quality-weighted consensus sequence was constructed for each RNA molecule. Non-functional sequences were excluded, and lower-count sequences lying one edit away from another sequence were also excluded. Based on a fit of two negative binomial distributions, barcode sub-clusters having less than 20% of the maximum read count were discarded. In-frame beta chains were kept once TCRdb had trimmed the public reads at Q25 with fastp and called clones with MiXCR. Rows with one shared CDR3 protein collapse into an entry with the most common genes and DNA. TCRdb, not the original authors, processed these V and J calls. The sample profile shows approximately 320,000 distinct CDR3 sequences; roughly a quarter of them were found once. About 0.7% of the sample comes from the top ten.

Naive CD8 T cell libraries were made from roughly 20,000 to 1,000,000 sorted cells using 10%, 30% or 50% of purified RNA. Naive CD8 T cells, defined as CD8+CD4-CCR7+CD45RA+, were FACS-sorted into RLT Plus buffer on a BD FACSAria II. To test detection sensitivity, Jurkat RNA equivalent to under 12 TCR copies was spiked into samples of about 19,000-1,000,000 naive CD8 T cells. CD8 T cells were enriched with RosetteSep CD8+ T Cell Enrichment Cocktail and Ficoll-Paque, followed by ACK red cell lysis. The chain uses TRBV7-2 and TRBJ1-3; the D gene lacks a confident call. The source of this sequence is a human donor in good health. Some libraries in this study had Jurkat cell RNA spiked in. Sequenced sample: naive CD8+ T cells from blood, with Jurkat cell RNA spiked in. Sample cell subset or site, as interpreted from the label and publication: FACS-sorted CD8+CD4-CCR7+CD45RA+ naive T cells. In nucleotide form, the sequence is TGTGCCAGCCAGGAGGGCCACTCTGGAAACACCATATATTTT. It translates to CASQEGHSGNTIYF.